This T cell receptor beta chain was retrieved from a study of blood T cell repertoires in COVID-19. The overall study: Donors in the United States, Italy and Spain gave samples during acute or convalescent COVID-19. The analysed material was cDNA or gDNA that came from T cells, B-cell-depleted T cells, or PBMCs.

This clone was observed a single time. The authors' processing: Quantification of nucleated cells was approximated via reference gene primer amplification. Assay: immunoSEQ multiplex PCR; the TCRdb copy retains only in-frame clones and omits some. That table supplies the V and J calls and clone size; D and trimming were determined from the DNA. Here the sample spans 130,000 to 150,000 clones, 70% to 90% being singletons. V dropped 6 bases and J dropped 7 bases, with 10 bases sitting between them. The CDR3 length is 12 residues. Germline assignment: CDR1 MDHEN and CDR2 SYDVKM. V usage is TRBV28 and J usage is TRBJ1-3, with D hard to call. This sequence originates from a woman aged 35 to 49 with active or convalescent COVID-19. The sequenced sample consisted of peripheral blood. The CDR3 sequence is CASRPQANTIYF. For the CDR3, the DNA is TGTGCCAGCAGGCCGCAGGCCAACACCATATATTTT.